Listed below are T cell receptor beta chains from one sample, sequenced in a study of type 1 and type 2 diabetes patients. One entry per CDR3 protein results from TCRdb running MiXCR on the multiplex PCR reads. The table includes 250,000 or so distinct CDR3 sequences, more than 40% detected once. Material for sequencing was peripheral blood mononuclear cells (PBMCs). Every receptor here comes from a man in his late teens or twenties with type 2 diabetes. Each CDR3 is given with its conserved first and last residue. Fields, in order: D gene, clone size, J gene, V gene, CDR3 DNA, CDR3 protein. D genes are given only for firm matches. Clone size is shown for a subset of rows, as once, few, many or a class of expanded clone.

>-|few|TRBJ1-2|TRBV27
TGTGCCAGCAGTTCGACCTCCCGGGGCTTCCTGGAGGGCTACACCTTC
CASSSTSRGFLEGYTF
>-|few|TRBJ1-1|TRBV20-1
TGCAGTGCTAGAGATGACGTGGGTGGGAGAGAAGCTTTCTTT
CSARDDVGGREAFF
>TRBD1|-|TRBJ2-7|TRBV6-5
TGTGCCAGCAGTTACAGTTTTACAGGGGGGTTCTACGAGCAGTACTTC
CASSYSFTGGFYEQYF
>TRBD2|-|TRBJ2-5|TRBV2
TGTGCCAGCAGTTACAGAGCCGGGACTACGAAGGGGTCCCAGTACTTC
CASSYRAGTTKGSQYF
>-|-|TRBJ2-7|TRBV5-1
TGCGCCAGCAGCTTGGACTCAGCCTACGAGCAGTACTTC
CASSLDSAYEQYF
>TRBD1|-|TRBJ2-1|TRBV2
TGTGCCAGCAATGGACAGGATAACTACGAGCAGTTCTTC
CASNGQDNYEQFF
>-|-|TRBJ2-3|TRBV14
TGTGCCAGCAGCCAAGATCAGCGACTTCTGCAGTATTTT
CASSQDQRLLQYF
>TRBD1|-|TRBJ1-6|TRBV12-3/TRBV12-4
TGTGCCAGCAGTTCCCCGACAGGGAACATTAATTCACCCCTCCACTTT
CASSSPTGNINSPLHF
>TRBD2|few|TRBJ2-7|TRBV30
TGTGCCTGGAGTCTGAGCGGGATACGGTACGAGCAGTACTTC
CAWSLSGIRYEQYF
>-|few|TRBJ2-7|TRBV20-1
TGCAGTGCTATTAGGTACGAGCAGTACTTC
CSAIRYEQYF
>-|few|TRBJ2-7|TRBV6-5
TGTGCCAGCAGTTACAGGTCGGCAGTCTACGAGCAGTACTTC
CASSYRSAVYEQYF
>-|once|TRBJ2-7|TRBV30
TGTGCCTGGAGTAGGGGGGCCAGCTCCTACGAGCAGTACTTC
CAWSRGASSYEQYF
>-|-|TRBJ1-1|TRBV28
TGTGCCAGCAGTTTCCGGGGGATGAACACTGAAGCTTTCTTT
CASSFRGMNTEAFF
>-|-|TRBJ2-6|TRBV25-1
TGTGCCAGCAGTGAATCTGGTCACTCTGGGGCCAACGTCCTGACTTTC
CASSESGHSGANVLTF
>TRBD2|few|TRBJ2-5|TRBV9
TGTGCCAGCAGCGTAGGGGTCGTTGGCGGGGGGGCGGAGACCCAGTACTTC
CASSVGVVGGGAETQYF
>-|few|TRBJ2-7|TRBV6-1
TGTGCCAGCAGTGACAGGGTGGACTCCTACGAGCAGTACTTC
CASSDRVDSYEQYF
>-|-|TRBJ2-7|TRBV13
TGTGCCAGCAGCTTAGATGCGGCCAACCCCTACGAGCAGTACTTC
CASSLDAANPYEQYF
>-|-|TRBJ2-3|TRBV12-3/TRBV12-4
TGTGCCAGCAGTTTTCGACGCCGGGACACAGATACGCAGTATTTT
CASSFRRRDTDTQYF
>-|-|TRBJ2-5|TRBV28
TGTGCCAGCAGTTCCGGCGGGCCGGGGAGGAGGGAGTACTTC
CASSSGGPGRREYF
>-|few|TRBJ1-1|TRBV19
TGTGCCAGTACCGTAATACCAGGGACCCAGAACACTGAAGCTTTCTTT
CASTVIPGTQNTEAFF
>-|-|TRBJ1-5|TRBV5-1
TGCGCCAGCAGCTTGGTGGCAGGGTATCAGCCCCAGCATTTT
CASSLVAGYQPQHF
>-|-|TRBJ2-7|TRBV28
TGTGCCAGCAGACCCCGCCTTGCCGTAGTCTACTTC
CASRPRLAVVYF
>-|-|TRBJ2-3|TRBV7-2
TGTGCCAGCAGCTTAGCGAATAGGGCGGGAGATACGCAGTATTTT
CASSLANRAGDTQYF
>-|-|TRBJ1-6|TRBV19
TGTGCCAGCAGCTTACAGGGTATTGATTCACCCCTCCACTTT
CASSLQGIDSPLHF
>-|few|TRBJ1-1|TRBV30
TGTGCCTGGAGTAAGGCGGCAATGAACACTGAAGCTTTCTTT
CAWSKAAMNTEAFF